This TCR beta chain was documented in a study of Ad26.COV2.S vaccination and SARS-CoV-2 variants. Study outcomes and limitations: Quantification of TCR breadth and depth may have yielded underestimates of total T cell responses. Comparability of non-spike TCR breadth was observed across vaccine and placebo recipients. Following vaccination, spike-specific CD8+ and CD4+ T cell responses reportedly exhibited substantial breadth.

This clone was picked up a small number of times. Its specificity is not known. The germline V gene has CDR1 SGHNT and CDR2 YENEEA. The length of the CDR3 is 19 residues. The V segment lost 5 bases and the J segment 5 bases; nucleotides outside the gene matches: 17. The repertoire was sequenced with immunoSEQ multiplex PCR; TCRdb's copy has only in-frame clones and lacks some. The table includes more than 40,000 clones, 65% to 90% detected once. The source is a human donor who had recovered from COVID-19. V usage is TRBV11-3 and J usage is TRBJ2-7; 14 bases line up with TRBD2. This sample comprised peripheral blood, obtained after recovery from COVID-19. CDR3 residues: CASSNRPGTSGSVPHEQYF. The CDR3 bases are TGTGCCAGCAGCAACCGACCCGGGACTAGCGGGAGCGTCCCCCACGAGCAGTACTTC.